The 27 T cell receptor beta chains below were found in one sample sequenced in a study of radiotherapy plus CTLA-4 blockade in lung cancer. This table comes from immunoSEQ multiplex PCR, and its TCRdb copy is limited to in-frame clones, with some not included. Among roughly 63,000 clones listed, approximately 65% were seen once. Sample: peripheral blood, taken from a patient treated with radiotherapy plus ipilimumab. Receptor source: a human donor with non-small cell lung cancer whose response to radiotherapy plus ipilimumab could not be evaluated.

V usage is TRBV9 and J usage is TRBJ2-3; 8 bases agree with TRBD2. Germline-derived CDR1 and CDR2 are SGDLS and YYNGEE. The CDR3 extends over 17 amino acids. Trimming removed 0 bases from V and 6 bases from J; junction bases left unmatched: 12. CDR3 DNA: TGTGCCAGCAGCGTAGCTGGAGCGGGGGCTGCATTGGATACGCAGTATTTT. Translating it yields CASSVAGAGAALDTQYF. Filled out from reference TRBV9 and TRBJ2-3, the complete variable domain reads DSGVTQTPKHLITATGQRVTLRCSPRSGDLSVYWYQQSLDQGLQFLIQYYNGEERAKGNILERFSAQQFPDLHSELNLSSLELGDSALYFCASSVAGAGAALDTQYFGPGTRLTVL.

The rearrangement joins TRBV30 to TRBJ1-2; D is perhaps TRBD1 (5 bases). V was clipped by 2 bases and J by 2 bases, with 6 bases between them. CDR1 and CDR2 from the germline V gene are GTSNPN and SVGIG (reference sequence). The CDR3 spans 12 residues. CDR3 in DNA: TGTGCCTGGAGTCGGGGGAACTATGGCTACACCTTC. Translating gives CAWSRGNYGYTF.

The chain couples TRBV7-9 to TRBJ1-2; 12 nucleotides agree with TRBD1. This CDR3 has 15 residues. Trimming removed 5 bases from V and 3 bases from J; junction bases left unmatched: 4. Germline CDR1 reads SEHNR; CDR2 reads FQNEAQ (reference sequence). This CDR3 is CASSEGTGGDYGYTF. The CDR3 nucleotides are TGTGCCAGCAGCGAAGGGACAGGGGGCGACTATGGCTACACCTTC.

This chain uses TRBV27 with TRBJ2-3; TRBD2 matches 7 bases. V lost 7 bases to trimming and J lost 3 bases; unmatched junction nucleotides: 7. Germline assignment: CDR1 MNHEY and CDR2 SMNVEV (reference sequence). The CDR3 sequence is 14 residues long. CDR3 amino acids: CASTEAGPTDTQYF. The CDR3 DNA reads TGTGCCAGCACCGAAGCGGGACCTACAGATACGCAGTATTTT.

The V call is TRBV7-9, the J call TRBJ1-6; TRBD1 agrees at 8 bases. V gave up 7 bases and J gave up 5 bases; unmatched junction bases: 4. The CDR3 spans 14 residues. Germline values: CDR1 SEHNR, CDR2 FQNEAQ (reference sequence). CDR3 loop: CASNWGQDNSPLHF. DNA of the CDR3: TGTGCCAGCAATTGGGGACAGGATAATTCACCCCTCCACTTT.

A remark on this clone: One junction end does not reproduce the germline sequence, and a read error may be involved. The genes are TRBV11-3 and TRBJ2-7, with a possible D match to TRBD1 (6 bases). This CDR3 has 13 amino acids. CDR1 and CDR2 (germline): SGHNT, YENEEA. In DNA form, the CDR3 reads TGTGCCAGCAGCTTAGAGACCGGACAGATATCTTCCTTC. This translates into CASSLETGQISSF.

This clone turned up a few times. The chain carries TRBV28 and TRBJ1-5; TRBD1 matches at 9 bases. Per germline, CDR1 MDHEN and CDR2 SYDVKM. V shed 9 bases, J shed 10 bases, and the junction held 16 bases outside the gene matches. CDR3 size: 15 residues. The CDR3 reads CASNSGGQGLLPQHF. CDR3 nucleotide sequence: TGTGCCAGTAACTCAGGGGGACAGGGCCTTTTACCCCAGCATTTT.

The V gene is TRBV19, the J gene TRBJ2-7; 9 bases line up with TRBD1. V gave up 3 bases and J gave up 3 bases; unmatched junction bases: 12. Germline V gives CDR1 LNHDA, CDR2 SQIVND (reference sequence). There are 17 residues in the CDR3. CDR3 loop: CASSITPTGGWDYEQYF. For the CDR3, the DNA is TGTGCCAGTAGTATCACCCCCACAGGGGGCTGGGACTACGAGCAGTACTTC.

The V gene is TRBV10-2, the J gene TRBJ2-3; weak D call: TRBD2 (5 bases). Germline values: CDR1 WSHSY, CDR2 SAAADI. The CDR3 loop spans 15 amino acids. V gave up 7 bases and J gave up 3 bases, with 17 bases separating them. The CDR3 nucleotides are TGCGCCAGCACGGACTGGGCCGACGTTACAGATACGCAGTATTTT. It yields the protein CASTDWADVTDTQYF.

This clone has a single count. The CDR3 region has the DNA TGTGCCAGCAGCGTAGGGCAGGGAGGCACCGGGGAGCTGTTTTTT. Translating it yields CASSVGQGGTGELFF. The rearrangement links TRBV9 to TRBJ2-2; D perhaps matches TRBD2 (6 bases). The germline CDR1 and CDR2 sequences are SGDLS and YYNGEE. The CDR3 is 15 amino acids. V lost 0 bases and J lost 4, with 10 bases in between.

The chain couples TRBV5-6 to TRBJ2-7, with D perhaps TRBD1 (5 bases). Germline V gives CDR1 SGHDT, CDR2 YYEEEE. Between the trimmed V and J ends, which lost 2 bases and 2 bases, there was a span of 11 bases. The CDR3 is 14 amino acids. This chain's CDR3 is CASSLQAGTYEQYF. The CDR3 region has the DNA TGTGCCAGCAGCTTACAGGCAGGGACCTACGAGCAGTACTTC.

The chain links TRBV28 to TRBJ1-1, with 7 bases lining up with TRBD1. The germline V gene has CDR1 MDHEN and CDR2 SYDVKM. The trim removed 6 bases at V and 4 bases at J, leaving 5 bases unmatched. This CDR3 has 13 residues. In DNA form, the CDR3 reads TGTGCCAGCAGGCCCTCAGGGGGCACTGAAGCTTTCTTT. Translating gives CASRPSGGTEAFF.

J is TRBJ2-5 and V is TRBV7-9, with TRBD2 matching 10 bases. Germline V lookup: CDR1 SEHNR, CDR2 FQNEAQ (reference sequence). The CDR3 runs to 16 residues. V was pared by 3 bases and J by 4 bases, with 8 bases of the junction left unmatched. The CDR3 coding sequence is TGTGCCAGCAGCTTGGGGCTAGCGGGAGAAGGAGAGACCCAGTACTTC. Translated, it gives CASSLGLAGEGETQYF.

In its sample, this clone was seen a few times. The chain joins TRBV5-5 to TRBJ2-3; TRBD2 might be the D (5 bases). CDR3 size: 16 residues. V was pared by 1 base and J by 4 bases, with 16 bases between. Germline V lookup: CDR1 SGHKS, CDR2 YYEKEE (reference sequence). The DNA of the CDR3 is TGTGCCAGCAGCTTGCCTAGCTCAGGTTTCGCAGATACGCAGTATTTT. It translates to CASSLPSSGFADTQYF. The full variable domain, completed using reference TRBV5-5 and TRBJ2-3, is DAGVTQSPTHLIKTRGQQVTLRCSPISGHKSVSWYQQVLGQGPQFIFQYYEKEERGRGNFPDRFSARQFPNYSSELNVNALLLGDSALYLCASSLPSSGFADTQYFGPGTRLTVL.

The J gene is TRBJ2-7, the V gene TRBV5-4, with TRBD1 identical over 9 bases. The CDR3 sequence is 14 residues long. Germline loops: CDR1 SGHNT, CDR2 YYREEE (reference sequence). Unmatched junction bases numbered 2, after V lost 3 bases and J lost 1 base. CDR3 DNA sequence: TGTGCCAGCAGCTCGGGACAGGGTTCCTACGAGCAGTACTTC. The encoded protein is CASSSGQGSYEQYF.

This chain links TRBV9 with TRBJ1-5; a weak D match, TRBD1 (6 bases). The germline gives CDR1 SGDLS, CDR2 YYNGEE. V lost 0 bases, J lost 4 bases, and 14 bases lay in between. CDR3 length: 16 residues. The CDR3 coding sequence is TGTGCCAGCAGCGTAGGCGGGGGGCCGATGAATCAGCCCCAGCATTTT. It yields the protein CASSVGGGPMNQPQHF.

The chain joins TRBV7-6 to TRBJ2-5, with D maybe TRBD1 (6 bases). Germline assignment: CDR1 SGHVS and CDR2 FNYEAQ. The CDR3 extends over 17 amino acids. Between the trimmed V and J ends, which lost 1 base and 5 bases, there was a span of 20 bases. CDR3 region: CASSLGLWGRGSETQYF. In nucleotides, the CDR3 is TGTGCCAGCAGCTTAGGGCTTTGGGGAAGGGGGTCGGAGACCCAGTACTTC.

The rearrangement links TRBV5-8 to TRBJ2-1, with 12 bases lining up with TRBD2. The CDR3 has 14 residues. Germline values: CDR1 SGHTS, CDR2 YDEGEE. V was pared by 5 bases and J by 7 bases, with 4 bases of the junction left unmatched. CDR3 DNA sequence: TGTGCCAGCAGAGGACTAGCGGGGAATAATGAGCAGTTCTTC. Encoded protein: CASRGLAGNNEQFF.

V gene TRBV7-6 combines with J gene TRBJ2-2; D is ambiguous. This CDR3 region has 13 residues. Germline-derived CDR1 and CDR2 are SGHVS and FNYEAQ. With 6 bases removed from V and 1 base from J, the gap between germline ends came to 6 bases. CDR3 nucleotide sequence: TGTGCCAGCAGAGAACAGAACACCGGGGAGCTGTTTTTT. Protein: CASREQNTGELFF.

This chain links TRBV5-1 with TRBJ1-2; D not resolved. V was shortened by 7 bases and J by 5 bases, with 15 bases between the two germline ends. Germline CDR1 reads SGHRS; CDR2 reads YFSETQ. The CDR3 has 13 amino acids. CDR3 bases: TGCGCCAGCGCCGACTCTCGACTTTATGGCTACACCTTC. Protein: CASADSRLYGYTF.

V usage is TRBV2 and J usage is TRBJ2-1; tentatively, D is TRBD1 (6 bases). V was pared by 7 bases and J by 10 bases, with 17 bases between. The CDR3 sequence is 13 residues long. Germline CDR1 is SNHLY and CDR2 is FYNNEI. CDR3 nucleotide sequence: TGTGCCAGCAAGGGGGAAAGGGGGTCGGAGCAGTTCTTC. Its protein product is CASKGERGSEQFF.

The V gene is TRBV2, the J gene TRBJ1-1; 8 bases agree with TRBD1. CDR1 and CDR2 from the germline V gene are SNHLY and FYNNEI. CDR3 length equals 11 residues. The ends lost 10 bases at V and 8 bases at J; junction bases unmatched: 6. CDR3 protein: CATGQGGEAFF. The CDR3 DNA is TGTGCCACCGGACAGGGAGGGGAAGCTTTCTTT.

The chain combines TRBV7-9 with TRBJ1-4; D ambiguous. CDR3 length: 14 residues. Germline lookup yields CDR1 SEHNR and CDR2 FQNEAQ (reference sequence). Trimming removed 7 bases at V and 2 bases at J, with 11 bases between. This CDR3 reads CASMMTGTNEKLFF. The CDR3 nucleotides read TGTGCCAGCATGATGACGGGGACTAATGAAAAACTGTTTTTT.

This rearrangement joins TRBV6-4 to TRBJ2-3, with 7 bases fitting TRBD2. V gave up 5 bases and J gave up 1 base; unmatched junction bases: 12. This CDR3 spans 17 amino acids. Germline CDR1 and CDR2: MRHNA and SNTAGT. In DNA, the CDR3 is TGTGCCAGCAGTTCAGGTTGGGGGAGGGCCCGCACAGATACGCAGTATTTT. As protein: CASSSGWGRARTDTQYF.

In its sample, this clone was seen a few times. In DNA, the CDR3 is TGTGCCAGCAGCTCCCTAGGACAGACGGGAGAGACCCAGTACTTC. Translating it yields CASSSLGQTGETQYF. The rearrangement uses TRBV7-2 and TRBJ2-5, with TRBD1 as a possible D gene (6 bases). Germline-derived CDR1 and CDR2 are SGHTA and FQGNSA. The CDR3 runs to 15 residues. Deletions cut 4 bases from V and 4 bases from J, with 16 bases between.

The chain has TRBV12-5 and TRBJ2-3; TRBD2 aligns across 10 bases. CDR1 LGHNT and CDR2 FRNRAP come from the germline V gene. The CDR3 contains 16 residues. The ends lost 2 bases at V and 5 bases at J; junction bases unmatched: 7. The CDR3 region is CASGLPSGSYIDTQYF. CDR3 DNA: TGTGCTAGTGGTTTGCCTAGCGGGAGTTATATAGATACGCAGTATTTT.

The CDR3 spells CASSDPQGAGEETQYF. For the CDR3, the DNA is TGTGCCAGCAGCGACCCCCAGGGGGCGGGGGAAGAGACCCAGTACTTC. This sequence joins TRBV5-8 and TRBJ2-5, with a weak D call TRBD1 (8 bases). The CDR3 runs to 16 residues. V was shortened by 4 bases and J by 3 bases, with 19 bases between the two germline ends. CDR1 and CDR2 from the germline V gene are SGHTS and YDEGEE.